This T cell receptor (beta chain) stems from a study of read filtering for tumor transcriptome and immune sequencing. The library was built from 400 to 500 ng RNA with molecular barcoded adaptors for alpha/delta and beta/gamma chains. Each CDR3 protein is one row after TCRdb ran MiXCR on the reads. Among about 37,000 distinct CDR3 sequences listed, 12% were seen once. Germline loops: CDR1 DFQATT, CDR2 SNEGSKA (reference sequence). V gave up 1 base and J gave up 1 base, with 4 bases separating them. The CDR3 is made up of 13 amino acids. The sample holds many counts of this clonotype. The sample was a population of CD138-negative cells sorted from bone marrow. The sequence was obtained from a donor over 35 with multiple myeloma. The chain employs TRBV20-1 and TRBJ2-2; no reliable D call. For the CDR3, the DNA is TGCAGTGCTAGAGCACAGAACACCGGGGAGCTGTTTTTT. It is translated as CSARAQNTGELFF.